The entry below gives a single T cell receptor beta chain sequence along with its context. The antigen it recognizes is unknown. The record has no base qualities; no much larger clone is one base away. The sample originates from a study of cytomegalovirus exposure and HLA in healthy donors (dated by TCRdb to about 2017). At the level of the whole study: A later analysis indicated that the 120 validation repertoires were generated on the platform also employed for the 666 repertoires of the first cohort. The study aimed to test whether cataloging public T cell receptors could reveal signatures of past pathogen exposure. Besides the first cohort of more than 650 subjects, a separate validation cohort made up of over a hundred different subjects was used. To predict cytomegalovirus infection status, the study combined high-throughput TCR immunosequencing, statistical association of individual TCRs with disease status, and machine learning.

Taken from cysteine to phenylalanine, the CDR3 has 13 residues. Only the CDR3 portion is preserved as DNA: 39 bases, with reading frame beginning at the first base. CDR1 and CDR2 are read off the germline V gene as ENHRY and SYGVKD. Trimming leaves V shorter by 6 bases and J shorter by 2 bases, with the junction holding 0 bases beyond the gene matches. General study outcomes and caveats: Of the cluster scores, around 95% were above 0 in a later analysis, which found that TCRs clustered in the first cohort also tended to co-occur in the 95 to 150 validation repertoires. The study gave a list of 150 to 200 TCR beta chains associated with cytomegalovirus. All 120 or so repertoires were used to score co-occurrence in the validation cohort in a later analysis, because that analysis had no HLA typing for the cohort. In vitro tests confirmed that a few of the cytomegalovirus-associated TCR beta chains recognize cytomegalovirus antigens. The authors suggested that the approach could potentially be extended to other disease states and immunological phenotypes. The classifier was reported to diagnose cytomegalovirus status with high specificity and sensitivity in both the original cohort and the validation cohort. Most TCR sequences were seen in very few donors, while some public TCRs were found in many individuals.

The donors belonged to the validation cohort of around 110 subjects, which was separate from the roughly 670-subject first cohort. Library preparation used the immunoSEQ multiplex PCR assay. The study's processing was this. A statistical classification framework was built to diagnose cytomegalovirus status from the catalog of TCR beta chain sequences. This is the immuneACCESS table as TCRdb keeps it, with only in-frame sequences that have V and J called. A part of the clones is gone; compared with another copy, unresolved V genes explain less than half, and the rest is unexplained. V and J calls and clone size are given by that table; D and trimming were obtained from the DNA. In all, the sample holds roughly 68,000 clones, and roughly 89% of those were seen once. Clones ranked in the top ten supply over 1.5% of the sample.

The source of this sequence is a woman aged 18-29 years in good health and CMV-seronegative. The specimen was PBMCs. This receptor chain uses TRBV10-3 and TRBJ1-4; TRBD1 fits 7 bases in the junction. Here the CDR3 is given as CAIRGQTNEKLFF. The DNA sequence follows: TGTGCCATCAGGGGACAGACTAATGAAAAACTGTTTTTT.